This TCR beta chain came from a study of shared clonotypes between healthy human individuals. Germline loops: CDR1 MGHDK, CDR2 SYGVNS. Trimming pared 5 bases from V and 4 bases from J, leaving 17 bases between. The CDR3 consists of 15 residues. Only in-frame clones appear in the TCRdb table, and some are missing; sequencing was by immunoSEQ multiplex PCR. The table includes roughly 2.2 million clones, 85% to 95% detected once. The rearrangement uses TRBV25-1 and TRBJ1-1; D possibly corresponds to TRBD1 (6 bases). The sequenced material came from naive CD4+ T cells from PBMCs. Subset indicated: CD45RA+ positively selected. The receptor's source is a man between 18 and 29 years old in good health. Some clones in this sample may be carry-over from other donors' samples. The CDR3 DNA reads TGTGCCAGCAGTTCTCAGGGAGGGGGGTTCACTGAAGCTTTCTTT. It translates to CASSSQGGGFTEAFF.